Listed here are 16 T cell receptor beta chains from one sample, sequenced in a study of beta chain features in type 1 diabetes (dated by TCRdb to 2016 to 2018). Library prep was done by the immunoSEQ multiplex PCR assay. The High Capacity cDNA Reverse Transcription Kit was used to reverse transcribe all of the isolated RNA, meaning that expressed TCRB transcripts were what got sequenced. TCRdb provides this immuneACCESS table in a form limited to in-frame rearrangements. Some clones are lacking; in checked studies, under half of them reflect an unresolved V gene, and why the rest are absent is not known. This sample has about 620,000 clones in its table, and roughly a sixth of those were observed once. The ten largest clones add up to approximately 0.099% of the sample. Sequenced input: naive CD4+ T cells from blood. Sample cell subset or site, as interpreted from the label and publication: true naive CD4+ T cells. All receptors come from a man aged 18 to 29 in good health.

The V gene is TRBV5-1, the J gene TRBJ2-5; D is perhaps TRBD1 (5 bases). The end of the DNA fits TRBJ2-7 better, so the J call may be wrong. Germline lookup yields CDR1 SGHRS and CDR2 YFSETQ. CDR3 length: 14 amino acids. CDR3 loop: CAPSTRTKDYEQYF. The CDR3, as DNA: TGCGCCCCCAGCACGAGGACAAAGGACTACGAGCAGTACTTC.

This rearrangement joins TRBV6-1 to TRBJ2-3; possible D gene TRBD2, 5 bases. CDR3 length: 12 residues. Germline values: CDR1 MNHNS, CDR2 SASEGT. The V gene lost 7 bases and the J gene lost 4 bases, with 9 bases spanning the gap. DNA of the CDR3: TGTGCCAGCATCTCGAGGGCAGATACGCAGTATTTT. Translation: CASISRADTQYF.

V usage is TRBV7-3 and J usage is TRBJ1-2; D unresolved. The CDR3 is made up of 12 amino acids. Germline CDR1 reads SGHTA; CDR2 reads FQGTGA. Trimming left V 6 bases short and J 2 bases short, with 7 bases between. The CDR3 loop is CASSDGNYGYTF. The CDR3 nucleotides are TGTGCCAGCAGTGACGGAAACTATGGCTACACCTTC.

As to this clone: Additional DNA sequences in this sample encode the identical CDR3. V gene TRBV28 combines with J gene TRBJ1-2; D call uncertain. CDR1 MDHEN and CDR2 SYDVKM come from the germline V gene. V was pared by 3 bases and J by 5 bases, with 7 bases between. The CDR3 totals 12 residues. CDR3 DNA: TGTGCCAGCAGTTTCGGGCTTTATGGCTACACCTTC. Protein product: CASSFGLYGYTF.

This clone was counted between two and nine times. The genes are TRBV7-9 and TRBJ2-3; D is unclear. The V gene's germline CDR1 is SEHNR and CDR2 FQNEAQ (reference sequence). CDR3 length: 13 amino acids. Trimming removed 10 bases from V and 8 bases from J, with 19 bases in between. In nucleotides, the CDR3 is TGTGCCATTGGACCGGTTGCAGCAGGTACGCAGTATTTT. The encoded protein is CAIGPVAAGTQYF.

The chain employs TRBV28 and TRBJ2-1; TRBD2 matches at 10 bases. The CDR3 is 16 residues long. Looked up from germline, CDR1 is MDHEN and CDR2 is SYDVKM. V gave up 5 bases and J gave up 3 bases; unmatched junction bases: 7. The CDR3 nucleotides are TGTGCCAGCAGTGGAGGGGGACTAGCGATCTACAATGAGCAGTTCTTC. Translation: CASSGGGLAIYNEQFF.

This clone showed up many times. The J gene is TRBJ2-1, the V gene TRBV21-1. TRBV21-1 constitutes a pseudogene. The CDR3 has 14 amino acids. This CDR3 reads CASPYSGTHNEQFF. DNA of the CDR3: TGTGCCAGCCCCTACTCCGGGACCCACAATGAGCAGTTCTTC.

The V and J genes are TRBV6-5 and TRBJ2-7; 15 nucleotides agree with TRBD2. From germline, CDR1 is MNHEY and CDR2 SVGAGI. The V gene end was trimmed by 6 bases and the J gene end by 0 bases; junction bases not matched to a gene: 0. CDR3 length: 15 residues. The CDR3: CASRGLAGGSYEQYF. Here the CDR3 DNA reads TGTGCCAGCAGGGGACTAGCGGGGGGCTCCTACGAGCAGTACTTC.

The J gene is TRBJ2-2, the V gene TRBV5-1, with 14 bases matching TRBD2. J gave up 3 bases and V 0 bases, and 4 bases lay outside the gene matches. Germline CDR1 is SGHRS and CDR2 is YFSETQ. The CDR3 consists of 18 residues. The CDR3 reads CASSLEGLAGVYTGELFF. The CDR3 nucleotides are TGCGCCAGCAGCTTGGAGGGACTAGCGGGAGTGTACACCGGGGAGCTGTTTTTT.

This clone was picked up one time. This chain uses TRBV29-1 with TRBJ1-2; the match to TRBD1 covers 8 bases. The CDR3 consists of 13 residues. Losses at the gene ends were 5 bases for V and 8 bases for J; bases not matched to a gene: 10. Germline V lookup: CDR1 SQVTM, CDR2 ANQGSEA. The chain's CDR3 is CSVKRQGARGYTF. The CDR3 region has the DNA TGCAGCGTTAAACGCCAGGGGGCGCGCGGCTACACCTTC.

This clone has only a few counts. The chain recombines TRBV5-1 with TRBJ2-3, with D possibly TRBD1 on 5 matching bases. Between the trimmed V and J ends, which lost 4 bases and 7 bases, there was a span of 19 bases. The germline V gene has CDR1 SGHRS and CDR2 YFSETQ. The CDR3 extends over 15 amino acids. DNA for the CDR3: TGCGCCAGCAGCGGCCCAGGGTTTGAGGCCAATACGCAGTATTTT. It is translated as CASSGPGFEANTQYF.

V and J are TRBV7-9 and TRBJ1-2; no clear D. Deletions cut 3 bases from V and 5 bases from J, with 19 bases between. CDR1 is SEHNR and CDR2 is FQNEAQ in the germline V gene (reference sequence). This CDR3 spans 16 amino acids. CDR3 nucleotide sequence: TGTGCCAGCAGCTTGTACGAAGACCCACTTGGGTATGGCTACACCTTC. Amino acids: CASSLYEDPLGYGYTF.

This chain uses TRBV19 with TRBJ2-6; 9 positions agree with TRBD1. Germline lookup yields CDR1 LNHDA and CDR2 SQIVND (reference sequence). There are 18 residues in the CDR3. V was clipped by 3 bases and J by 0 bases; unmatched bases: 6. CDR3 region: CASSIMGQGPSGANVLTF. In DNA, the CDR3 is TGTGCCAGTAGTATTATGGGACAGGGTCCCTCTGGGGCCAACGTCCTGACTTTC.

The chain joins TRBV23-1 to TRBJ1-3, with a tentative D call TRBD1 (6 bases). TRBV23-1 is known as an ORF, though its function is uncertain. CDR3 length equals 15 residues. The germline V and J ends were trimmed by 7 bases and 3 bases, with 16 bases remaining between them. The CDR3, as DNA: TGCGCCAGCACCGCTGGGGGGGGCAGTGGAAACACCATATATTTT. Translation gives CASTAGGGSGNTIYF.

This sequence joins TRBV5-6 and TRBJ1-1; D is uncertain. The germline V and J ends were trimmed by 0 bases and 4 bases, with 13 bases remaining between them. The CDR3 consists of 15 residues. CDR1 is SGHDT and CDR2 is YYEEEE in the germline V gene. The CDR3 protein is CASSLVAGWGTEAFF. CDR3 bases: TGTGCCAGCAGCTTGGTTGCGGGATGGGGCACTGAAGCTTTCTTT.

This clone was seen more than once but under ten times. V is TRBV23-1 and J is TRBJ2-1; tentative D call: TRBD2 (7 bases). TRBV23-1 has ORF status, its function being uncertain. The CDR3 loop spans 16 amino acids. Trimming left V 7 bases short and J 2 bases short, with 18 bases between. CDR3 coding DNA: TGCGCCAGCAAACGGGGGGCCGCCCGGCCCTACAATGAGCAGTTCTTC. Translating gives CASKRGAARPYNEQFF.